The 16 T cell receptor beta chains below were found in one sample sequenced in a study of shared clonotypes between healthy human individuals (dated by TCRdb to the early 2020s). Library method: the immunoSEQ multiplex PCR assay. This is the immuneACCESS table as TCRdb keeps it, with only in-frame sequences that have V and J called. A part of the clones is gone; compared with another copy, unresolved V genes explain less than half, and the rest is unexplained. For this sample there are some 1.5 million clones; around 95% appear just once. Approximately 1% of the sample belongs to the ten largest clones. The specimen was naive CD4+ T cells sorted from blood. In light of the paper, this sample's cell subset or site label describes: CD45RA+ positively selected. The origin of the receptors is a man under 40 in good health.

The chain has TRBV9 and TRBJ2-3, with D possibly being TRBD1 (6 bases). Germline V gives CDR1 SGDLS, CDR2 YYNGEE. The CDR3 is made up of 16 amino acids. The V gene lost 2 bases and the J gene lost 2 bases, with 15 bases spanning the gap. In nucleotides, the CDR3 is TGTGCCAGCAGCGTCGGACAGCTAATATTCACAGATACGCAGTATTTT. Translation gives CASSVGQLIFTDTQYF.

The rearrangement joins TRBV29-1 to TRBJ1-3; no clear D gene. Trimming shortened V by 3 bases and J by 6 bases, and 15 bases separated the two germline ends. Germline values: CDR1 SQVTM, CDR2 ANQGSEA. The CDR3 totals 14 residues. The CDR3 region has the DNA TGCAGCGTTGATGATCCCCCGCCAGAAAACACCATATATTTT. Protein sequence: CSVDDPPPENTIYF.

This chain links TRBV10-3 with TRBJ2-3, with 7 bases that match TRBD2. J lost 2 bases, V lost 0 bases, and 2 bases had no gene match. Germline CDR1 ENHRY, CDR2 SYGVKD. The CDR3 contains 15 residues. The CDR3 here is CAISESGTITDTQYF. The CDR3 bases are TGTGCCATCAGTGAGTCGGGGACTATCACAGATACGCAGTATTTT.

This clone was seen only once. The chain has TRBV19 and TRBJ1-1; weak D call: TRBD1 (5 bases). V was clipped by 5 bases and J by 5 bases, with 24 bases between them. The germline V gene has CDR1 LNHDA and CDR2 SQIVND (reference sequence). The CDR3 totals 17 residues. This CDR3 is CASSSQGLGRNGTEAFF. The CDR3 nucleotides read TGTGCCAGTAGTTCTCAAGGGCTGGGACGTAATGGAACTGAAGCTTTCTTT.

The chain combines TRBV10-1 with TRBJ2-2, with 9 positions matching TRBD2. The germline V gene encodes CDR1 WNHNN and CDR2 SYGVQD (reference sequence). Trimming took 3 bases from V and 3 from J; bases not matched to a gene: 8. The CDR3 runs 17 residues. The CDR3 is CASSESGLADDTGELFF. The CDR3 nucleotides are TGCGCCAGCAGTGAATCGGGACTAGCCGACGACACCGGGGAGCTGTTTTTT.

The sample holds a few counts of this clone. The chain couples TRBV10-1 to TRBJ2-7, with D perhaps matching TRBD1 or TRBD2 (5 bases each). The germline CDR1 and CDR2 sequences are WNHNN and SYGVQD (reference sequence). Between the trimmed V and J ends, which lost 3 bases and 7 bases, there was a span of 13 bases. CDR3 length: 13 residues. CDR3 DNA: TGCGCCAGCAGTGATGACGGGACCCGGGAGCAGTACTTC. Its protein is CASSDDGTREQYF.

The J gene is TRBJ1-4, the V gene TRBV7-8; D is unresolved. Between the trimmed V and J ends, which lost 1 base and 5 bases, there was a span of 11 bases. There are 15 residues in the CDR3. Looked up from germline, CDR1 is SGHVS and CDR2 is FQNEAQ. The chain's CDR3 is CASSLGSALNEKLFF. The CDR3 bases are TGTGCCAGCAGCTTAGGCTCGGCACTAAATGAAAAACTGTTTTTT.

J is TRBJ2-7 and V is TRBV28; 10 bases map to TRBD2. The junction had 12 bases not matched to a gene; V was cut back by 7 bases and J by 3 bases. Germline loops: CDR1 MDHEN, CDR2 SYDVKM. The CDR3 loop spans 16 amino acids. The chain's CDR3 is CASTSPPASGSYEQYF. The CDR3 DNA reads TGTGCCAGCACTTCACCCCCGGCTAGCGGGAGCTACGAGCAGTACTTC.

This chain's CDR3 is CASSSSGRGTDTQYF. The DNA of the CDR3 is TGTGCCAGCAGTTCAAGCGGGAGGGGAACAGATACGCAGTATTTT. The chain joins TRBV28 to TRBJ2-3, with 10 bases that match TRBD2. Trimming took 4 bases from V and 3 from J; bases not matched to a gene: 4. This CDR3 has 15 amino acids. The V gene's germline CDR1 is MDHEN and CDR2 SYDVKM.

Details on this clone: The sample holds other DNA sequences that translate to the same CDR3. Written as DNA, the CDR3 is TGCGCCAGCAGCTTGGCCCCGGGACTAGCTTACAATGAGCAGTTCTTC. Translating it yields CASSLAPGLAYNEQFF. The V gene is TRBV5-1, the J gene TRBJ2-1; 9 bases map to TRBD2. The junction had 5 bases not matched to a gene; V was cut back by 0 bases and J by 4 bases. The CDR3 totals 16 residues. From germline, CDR1 is SGHRS and CDR2 YFSETQ.

This rearrangement joins TRBV5-6 to TRBJ2-3; 11 positions match TRBD1. CDR1 is SGHDT, CDR2 YYEEEE, per germline. Unmatched junction bases numbered 8, after V lost 0 bases and J lost 2 bases. This CDR3 is 18 amino acids long. This CDR3 reads CASSLVRTGGRNTDTQYF. CDR3 nucleotides: TGTGCCAGCAGCTTGGTTAGGACAGGGGGCAGGAACACAGATACGCAGTATTTT.

The CDR3 here is CASSQEGKGSNEQFF. The CDR3 nucleotides read TGCGCCAGCAGCCAAGAAGGTAAGGGCAGCAATGAGCAGTTCTTC. This chain links TRBV4-3 with TRBJ2-1; D gene ambiguous. Germline assignment: CDR1 LGHNA and CDR2 YSLEER. V was shortened by 0 bases and J by 6 bases, with 12 bases between the two germline ends. The CDR3 runs 15 residues.

The chain is built from TRBV11-2 and TRBJ2-7; D remains ambiguous. CDR1 is SGHAT, CDR2 FQNNGV, per germline. V was pared by 0 bases and J by 1 base, with 7 bases between. The CDR3 extends over 14 amino acids. This CDR3 reads CASSLEVQSYEQYF. As DNA, the CDR3 is TGTGCCAGCAGCTTAGAGGTCCAGTCCTACGAGCAGTACTTC.

This chain joins TRBV10-1 and TRBJ2-2, with no clear D. This CDR3 has 15 residues. The germline CDR1 and CDR2 sequences are WNHNN and SYGVQD (reference sequence). V was clipped by 3 bases and J by 4 bases, with 12 bases between them. The CDR3 is CASSDVPHPTGELFF. In nucleotides, the CDR3 is TGCGCCAGCAGTGACGTACCCCACCCCACCGGGGAGCTGTTTTTT.

The V call is TRBV6-5, the J call TRBJ2-7, with D perhaps matching TRBD1 (5 bases). The V and J ends lost 7 bases and 6 bases respectively, with 22 bases between them. CDR1 and CDR2 (germline): MNHEY, SVGAGI. The CDR3 is made up of 15 amino acids. Here the CDR3 DNA reads TGTGCCAGCAAGAACCCAAGCAGGGCAAGTGGCGAGCAGTACTTC. Its protein product is CASKNPSRASGEQYF.

The chain uses TRBV12-5 and TRBJ2-7; TRBD1 aligns across 9 bases. Unmatched junction bases numbered 6, after V lost 4 bases and J lost 5 bases. The CDR3 is 14 residues long. Germline V gene sequence: CDR1 LGHNT, CDR2 FRNRAP. DNA of the CDR3: TGTGCTAGTGGTTCCGGGACAGGGACCCACGAGCAGTACTTC. It translates to CASGSGTGTHEQYF.